This TCR beta chain was documented in a study of control samples from healthy donors and cancer patients. The J segment lost 7 bases and the V segment lost 2 bases, leaving 6 bases of the junction unmatched. The CDR3 length is 16 residues. Germline lookup yields CDR1 MNHEY and CDR2 SMNVEV (reference sequence). This table comes from immunoSEQ multiplex PCR, and its TCRdb copy is limited to in-frame clones, with some not included. The sample holds around 200,000 clones, approximately 95% seen once. The chain is built from TRBV27 and TRBJ2-2; 11 nucleotides align to TRBD1. This TCR was sampled from a man aged 18 to 30 in good health. Sequencing was done on a sample of blood. DNA of the CDR3: TGTGCCAGCAGTTTACTGGACAGGGGGCAAGGCGGGGAGCTGTTTTTT. Translated, it gives CASSLLDRGQGGELFF.